The present TCR beta chain was sequenced within a study of graft-versus-host responses after intestinal transplantation listed by TCRdb under 2021. In the study overall: The transplants that recipients received were multivisceral, liver-intestinal, or isolated intestinal. All recipients received anti-thymocyte globulin induction followed by maintenance tacrolimus and steroids for approximately 3 years. The cohort enrolled 20 to 30 intestinal transplant recipients, one of whom was a retransplant, and a few patients without pretransplant specimens were excluded. Bulk TCR-beta CDR3 sequencing was used to track graft-versus-host and host-versus-graft alloreactive T cell clones in the graft, circulation and bone marrow after intestinal transplantation. Donor T cell macrochimerism was defined as a peak of at least 4% donor T cells among recipient peripheral blood mononuclear cells. Alloreactive clones were identified by sequencing pre-transplant mixed lymphocyte reaction products and comparing these products with unstimulated pre-transplant donor and recipient T cells. Samples from three later patients were sequenced in-house on an Illumina MiSeq with MiXCR processing rather than by the commercial service. Results and caveats for the whole study, not just this receptor: High GvH to HvG T cell clonal ratios were observed in the allografts of patients with donor T cell macrochimerism. The conclusions were limited by the relatively low number and heterogeneity of the intestinal transplant patients. GvH clones were detected in recipient bone marrow, and some of these GvH clones were observed earlier in ileal mucosa or blood, consistent with an intestinal mucosal origin. Early after transplant, peak levels of circulating GvH clones were associated with declines in HvG clones.

After removal of 8 bases from V and 2 bases from J, the junction retains 7 bases not matched to a gene. Reading from cysteine to phenylalanine, the CDR3 counts 14 amino acids. Of the read, only the CDR3 DNA is kept; its 42 bases are in frame from base 1. CDR1 and CDR2 (SNHLY, FYNNEI) derive from the germline V gene. In this sample, this clone turned up once. The clone's antigen remains unknown. No much larger clone exists at a distance of one base, and base qualities are not known. Blood samples were collected up to 4 times in the first month after transplant and then at least monthly when available. Library construction relied on the immunoSEQ multiplex PCR assay. High-throughput TCR-beta CDR3 sequencing of genomic DNA from most patients was performed by Adaptive Biotechnologies. As for how the authors treated the data: TCR sequencing data were retrieved from Adaptive's ImmunoSEQ software for 15 to 20 patients, whereas three other patients were processed with MiXCR and VDJtools. Because the origin of CDR3 nucleotide sequences shared between donor and recipient could not be assigned, those sequences were removed. Alloreactive clones required at least 2-fold expansion over unstimulated cells and minimum CFSE-low frequency of 0.002% (template counts) or 0.001% (read counts). Clones were considered mappable if detected in sequenced pre-transplant spleen, lymph node, or MLR CFSE-low populations of the donor or recipient. The cumulative frequency of alloreactive clones was calculated as a percentage of all sequences, weighted by copy number. TCRdb mirrors the immuneACCESS table, restricted to in-frame sequences. Some clones are absent from its copies; in checked studies, under half trace to an unresolved V gene, and the reason for the others is unknown. The DNA was the basis for D and trimming; V, J and clone size are from that table. Here the sample has 35,000 to 55,000 clones; just under 95% occur a single time. The ten top clones hold about 5.9% of the sample.

The V and J segments used are TRBV2 and TRBJ2-7; 9 central bases correspond to TRBD2. The TCR originated in a human patient who received an intestinal transplant, so some T cells may come from the graft donor. Sequences were derived from PBMCs, sampled about 800 days after a first intestinal transplant, on the day of a second. The bases are TGTGCCAGCGGAATAGCGGGAGATCCCTACGAGCAGTACTTC. It translates as CASGIAGDPYEQYF.